A single sample gave rise to the 12 T cell receptor beta chains below, sequenced in a study of blood T cell repertoires in COVID-19. Data came from immunoSEQ multiplex PCR; TCRdb stores just in-frame clones and leaves some out. The sample contains about 370,000 clones, 75% to 90% of which appear only once. The sample was PBMCs or T cells enriched from blood (not recorded which). The receptors derive from a man aged 18 to 30 who had recovered from COVID-19.

The chain carries TRBV28 and TRBJ1-2; maybe TRBD1 (5 bases). V lost 4 bases to trimming and J lost 0 bases, with 12 bases between them. The CDR3 consists of 15 residues. The germline V gene encodes CDR1 MDHEN and CDR2 SYDVKM. The CDR3 region is CASSSETESNYGYTF. In DNA, the CDR3 is TGTGCCAGCAGTTCTGAGACAGAATCTAACTATGGCTACACCTTC.

The gene calls are TRBV11-2 and TRBJ2-7; 8 bases are shared with TRBD2. J was trimmed by 2 bases and V by 5 bases; bases with no gene match: 11. Germline V gene sequence: CDR1 SGHAT, CDR2 FQNNGV. This CDR3 spans 16 amino acids. The CDR3 loop is CASSTPGTRTTYEQYF. Written as DNA, the CDR3 is TGTGCCAGCAGCACCCCCGGGACTAGAACCACCTACGAGCAGTACTTC.

The chain combines TRBV2 with TRBJ1-2; 7 bases are shared with TRBD1. The V gene's germline CDR1 is SNHLY and CDR2 FYNNEI. V lost 4 bases and J lost 3; bases outside the gene matches: 11. CDR3 length: 16 amino acids. The CDR3 sequence: CASSVTGIESYYGYTF. CDR3 DNA sequence: TGTGCCAGCAGTGTGACAGGGATCGAATCGTACTATGGCTACACCTTC.

The chain uses TRBV7-8 and TRBJ1-2; D possibly corresponds to TRBD1 (5 bases). V dropped 1 base and J dropped 4 bases, with 13 bases sitting between them. The V gene's germline CDR1 is SGHVS and CDR2 FQNEAQ. This CDR3 has 15 amino acids. The CDR3 sequence is CASSLEGKGSYGYTF. CDR3 nucleotide sequence: TGTGCCAGCAGCTTAGAGGGGAAGGGATCCTATGGCTACACCTTC. Combining the CDR3 with reference TRBV7-8 and TRBJ1-2 gives the whole variable domain GAGVSQSPRYKVAKRGQDVALRCDPISGHVSLFWYQQALGQGPEFLTYFQNEAQLDKSGLPSDRFFAERPEGSVSTLKIQRTQQEDSAVYLCASSLEGKGSYGYTFGSGTRLTVV.

V is TRBV9 and J is TRBJ2-1; 11 nucleotides agree with TRBD2. The trim removed 3 bases at V and 6 bases at J, leaving 14 bases unmatched. Germline V gene data show CDR1 as SGDLS and CDR2 as YYNGEE. The CDR3 runs to 18 residues. CDR3 amino acids: CASSGETPGLAESNEQFF. The CDR3 region has the DNA TGTGCCAGCAGCGGGGAGACTCCGGGACTAGCGGAAAGCAATGAGCAGTTCTTC.

J is TRBJ1-2 and V is TRBV9; TRBD1 matches 7 bases. There are 15 residues in the CDR3. CDR1 and CDR2 (germline): SGDLS, YYNGEE. The trim removed 0 bases at V and 5 bases at J, leaving 7 bases unmatched. CDR3 region: CASSVEGTATYGYTF. For the CDR3, the DNA is TGTGCCAGCAGCGTAGAAGGGACAGCTACTTATGGCTACACCTTC.

The chain's CDR3 is CASSESANYGYTF. DNA for the CDR3: TGTGCCAGCAGTGAAAGCGCTAACTATGGCTACACCTTC. The genes are TRBV2 and TRBJ1-2; D gene unclear. Trimming cost V 2 bases and J 0 bases, with 4 bases left between them. Germline V gives CDR1 SNHLY, CDR2 FYNNEI. The CDR3 length is 13 residues.

V gene TRBV6-6 combines with J gene TRBJ1-3, with a tentative D call TRBD1 (6 bases). CDR3 size: 15 residues. Trimming left V 6 bases short and J 4 bases short, with 16 bases between. Germline V gene lookup returns CDR1 MNHNY and CDR2 SVGAGI (reference sequence). CDR3 bases: TGTGCCAGCAGCCCCAGTACAGGGCCGGGAAACACCATATATTTT. It is translated as CASSPSTGPGNTIYF.

This clone was seen once. The V call is TRBV2, the J call TRBJ2-7; TRBD1 aligns across 7 bases. CDR1 is SNHLY and CDR2 is FYNNEI in the germline V gene. The trim removed 6 bases at V and 6 bases at J, leaving 8 bases unmatched. The CDR3 extends over 13 amino acids. The CDR3 loop is CASRPGQVGEQYF. CDR3 DNA: TGTGCCAGCAGACCCGGACAGGTAGGCGAGCAGTACTTC. Filled out from reference TRBV2 and TRBJ2-7, the complete variable domain reads EPEVTQTPSHQVTQMGQEVILRCVPISNHLYFYWYRQILGQKVEFLVSFYNNEISEKSEIFDDQFSVERPDGSNFTLKIRSTKLEDSAMYFCASRPGQVGEQYFGPGTRLTVT.

V and J are TRBV12-3 or TRBV12-4 and TRBJ2-2, with a weak D call TRBD2 (5 bases). The CDR3 is 13 amino acids. Trimming removed 4 bases from V and 7 bases from J, with 10 bases in between. Here the CDR3 reads CASSSGRGGELFF. In nucleotides, the CDR3 is TGTGCCAGCAGTTCGGGTCGGGGCGGGGAGCTGTTTTTT.

The chain couples TRBV9 to TRBJ2-3, with TRBD2 matching over 7 bases. The junction had 7 bases not matched to a gene; V was cut back by 5 bases and J by 1 base. The CDR3 length is 15 residues. The germline V gene encodes CDR1 SGDLS and CDR2 YYNGEE. The CDR3, as DNA: TGTGCCAGCAGTTGGGCGGGGGACCGCACAGATACGCAGTATTTT. Its protein product is CASSWAGDRTDTQYF.

V gene TRBV9 combines with J gene TRBJ2-5; possibly TRBD1 for D (5 bases). V was clipped by 4 bases and J by 2 bases, with 9 bases between them. Germline CDR1 SGDLS, CDR2 YYNGEE. The CDR3 consists of 13 residues. The CDR3 coding sequence is TGTGCCAGCAGCAGGGGCGGTCAAGAGACCCAGTACTTC. This sequence encodes CASSRGGQETQYF.